This T cell receptor (beta chain) was identified during a study of T cells in Graves' hyperthyroidism and ophthalmopathy. The patients, who ranged from 18 to 65 in age, presented with newly diagnosed hyperthyroidism lasting under 2 months. The study left out patients who had uncontrolled infection, other autoimmune disease, pregnancy or lactation. Amplified TCR beta CDR3 regions came from RNA transcripts. Carried out on the TCR CDR3, a first-round RT-PCR used the HTBI primer set. TCRdb passed the multiplex PCR reads through MiXCR, listing each CDR3 protein once. Counted here are 700,000 or so distinct CDR3 sequences, around 15% occurring once; the ten biggest clones make up approximately 8%. Germline trimming cut 4 bases from V and 6 bases from J; bases unmatched to any gene: 10. The CDR3 extends over 15 amino acids. CDR1 is MGHDK, CDR2 SYGVNS, per germline. Regarding the study as a whole: Progression to ophthalmopathy was predicted a median of roughly 6.8 months early.

This clonotype was seen a few times. Its target is not known. The sequenced sample consisted of blood. The chain couples TRBV25-1 to TRBJ2-7, with 9 positions matching TRBD2. The clonotype originates from a man aged 18 to 29 with Graves' hyperthyroidism. CDR3 in amino acids: CASSVRLAGAPEQYF. The CDR3 nucleotides read TGTGCCAGCAGTGTCCGGTTAGCGGGAGCCCCCGAGCAGTACTTC.